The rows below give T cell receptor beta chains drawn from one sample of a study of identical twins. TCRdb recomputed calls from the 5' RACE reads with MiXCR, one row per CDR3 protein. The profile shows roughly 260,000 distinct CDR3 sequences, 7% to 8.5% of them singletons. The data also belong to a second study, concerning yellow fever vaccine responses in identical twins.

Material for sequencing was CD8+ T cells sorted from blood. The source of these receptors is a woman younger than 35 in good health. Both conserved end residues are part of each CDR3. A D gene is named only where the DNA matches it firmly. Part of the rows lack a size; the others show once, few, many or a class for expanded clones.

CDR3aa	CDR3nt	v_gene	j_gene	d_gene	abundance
CASALMSVPLHF	TGCGCCAGCGCCCTTATGAGTGTCCCCCTCCACTTT	TRBV5-1	TRBJ1-6	NA	many
CASSQDGGQYNEQFF	TGTGCCAGCAGCCAAGATGGGGGACAGTACAATGAGCAGTTCTTC	TRBV14	TRBJ2-1	TRBD1	many
CATSSRRLVDEQYF	TGTGCCACCAGCAGCCGACGGTTAGTCGACGAGCAGTACTTC	TRBV15	TRBJ2-7	NA	few
CSVDLGPETQYF	TGCAGCGTTGATCTGGGGCCAGAGACCCAGTACTTC	TRBV29-1	TRBJ2-5	NA	NA
CASSSDGRGETQYF	TGCGCCAGCAGCTCCGACGGGAGGGGGGAGACCCAGTACTTC	TRBV5-1	TRBJ2-5	TRBD2	NA
CASSSDRDSTDTQYF	TGTGCCAGCAGCTCGGACCGGGACTCCACAGATACGCAGTATTTT	TRBV7-9	TRBJ2-3	NA	many
CATSRDYEQFF	TGTGCCACCAGCAGAGATTATGAGCAGTTCTTC	TRBV15	TRBJ2-1	NA	many
CASSNWDANGYTF	TGTGCCAGCAGTAACTGGGACGCCAATGGCTACACCTTC	TRBV12-3/TRBV12-4	TRBJ1-2	NA	NA
CASSSPGGYNEQFF	TGCGCCAGCAGCTCCCCCGGAGGCTACAATGAGCAGTTCTTC	TRBV5-1	TRBJ2-1	NA	many
CASSVGGGPDNSPLHF	TGTGCCAGCAGCGTAGGGGGGGGACCAGATAATTCACCCCTCCACTTT	TRBV9	TRBJ1-6	NA	many
CSARPPQRVTDTQYF	TGCAGTGCTAGACCCCCCCAACGCGTCACAGATACGCAGTATTTT	TRBV20-1	TRBJ2-3	NA	NA
CASGGGVLYNEQFF	TGTGCCAGCGGCGGGGGGGTGCTCTACAATGAGCAGTTCTTC	TRBV2	TRBJ2-1	TRBD2	NA
CASSEFGYDYGYTF	TGTGCCAGCAGCGAATTCGGGTACGACTATGGCTACACCTTC	TRBV12-3/TRBV12-4	TRBJ1-2	NA	few
CASSLARLSYNEQFF	TGTGCCAGCAGCTTAGCGCGGCTCTCCTACAATGAGCAGTTCTTC	TRBV11-2	TRBJ2-1	NA	NA
CASSLVAGGIYNEQFF	TGTGCCAGCAGCTTAGTAGCGGGGGGCATATACAATGAGCAGTTCTTC	TRBV7-9	TRBJ2-1	TRBD2	NA
CASSLTPAAYEQYF	TGCGCCAGCAGCTTGACGCCAGCCGCCTACGAGCAGTACTTC	TRBV5-1	TRBJ2-7	NA	many
CASSFVVTDTQYF	TGTGCCAGCAGTTTCGTGGTCACAGATACGCAGTATTTT	TRBV28	TRBJ2-3	NA	many
CASSYSAGGLTDTQYF	TGTGCCAGCAGTTACTCGGCGGGGGGGCTCACAGATACGCAGTATTTT	TRBV6-5	TRBJ2-3	TRBD2	few
CATTIQVNTEAFF	TGTGCCACGACAATACAGGTGAACACTGAAGCTTTCTTT	TRBV10-3	TRBJ1-1	NA	many
CSARANSGTGLTTGELFF	TGCAGTGCTAGAGCGAACAGCGGGACCGGTTTGACGACCGGGGAGCTGTTTTTT	TRBV20-1	TRBJ2-2	TRBD2	many
CAISESPVDEQFF	TGTGCCATCAGTGAGTCACCTGTCGATGAGCAGTTCTTC	TRBV10-3	TRBJ2-1	NA	many
CSARRLAGGNEQYF	TGCAGTGCTAGACGGCTAGCGGGAGGTAACGAGCAGTACTTC	TRBV20-1	TRBJ2-7	TRBD2	many
CATSTELDPRETQYF	TGTGCCACCAGCACCGAACTGGATCCGAGGGAGACCCAGTACTTC	TRBV15	TRBJ2-5	NA	many
CASSPPLRDRKTGELFF	TGTGCCAGCAGCCCCCCCCTCCGGGACAGGAAGACCGGGGAGCTGTTTTTT	TRBV3-1	TRBJ2-2	TRBD1	NA
CSARDGGLAEETQYF	TGCAGTGCTAGAGATGGGGGACTAGCGGAAGAGACCCAGTACTTC	TRBV20-1	TRBJ2-5	TRBD2	NA
CASSWAGDSYNEQFF	TGTGCCAGCAGCTGGGCGGGCGACTCCTACAATGAGCAGTTCTTC	TRBV7-3	TRBJ2-1	NA	many
CASSSVPDGETQYF	TGTGCCAGCAGCTCCGTACCGGATGGGGAGACCCAGTACTTC	TRBV13	TRBJ2-5	NA	NA
CASSTQDRFIMNTEAFF	TGTGCCAGCAGTACCCAGGACAGGTTTATAATGAACACTGAAGCTTTCTTT	TRBV28	TRBJ1-1	TRBD1	NA
CASSLAAGTEETQYF	TGTGCCAGCAGCTTAGCCGCCGGGACAGAAGAGACCCAGTACTTC	TRBV7-9	TRBJ2-5	TRBD1	many
CASSRGGDFLGYEQYF	TGTGCCAGCAGCAGGGGGGGAGACTTTTTAGGGTACGAGCAGTACTTC	TRBV7-9	TRBJ2-7	NA	many
CASGGRLAGGSNTGELFF	TGTGCCAGCGGCGGGAGACTAGCGGGAGGGTCGAACACCGGGGAGCTGTTTTTT	TRBV6-1	TRBJ2-2	TRBD2	NA
CASSEALWGYTF	TGTGCCAGCAGTGAAGCGCTTTGGGGCTACACCTTC	TRBV6-1	TRBJ1-2	NA	few
CASSLVSSTDTQYF	TGTGCCAGCAGCTTGGTCTCGAGCACAGATACGCAGTATTTT	TRBV5-6	TRBJ2-3	NA	few
CATSRGGSGAKNIQYF	TGTGCCACCAGCAGAGGCGGGAGTGGAGCCAAAAACATTCAGTACTTC	TRBV15	TRBJ2-4	TRBD2	NA
CASSEGALSRREGETQYF	TGTGCCAGCAGTGAAGGTGCCCTCAGTCGCAGGGAGGGGGAGACCCAGTACTTC	TRBV2	TRBJ2-5	TRBD2	many
CASSSPTLKNIQYF	TGTGCCAGCAGCTCTCCTACGCTCAAAAACATTCAGTACTTC	TRBV11-2	TRBJ2-4	NA	few
CASSQDAMLGVSYNEQFF	TGCGCCAGCAGCCAAGATGCCATGCTGGGGGTCTCCTACAATGAGCAGTTCTTC	TRBV4-1	TRBJ2-1	NA	NA
CASSQDSVGYEQYF	TGCGCCAGCAGCCAAGATTCAGTAGGCTACGAGCAGTACTTC	TRBV4-1	TRBJ2-7	NA	NA
CASSQGQGPPFNQPQHF	TGCGCCAGCAGCCAGGGACAGGGCCCACCGTTCAATCAGCCCCAGCATTTT	TRBV4-1	TRBJ1-5	TRBD1	NA
CASSLTIDEQYF	TGTGCCAGCAGTTTGACTATAGACGAGCAGTACTTC	TRBV28	TRBJ2-7	NA	NA
CASSPTGLAANEQFF	TGTGCCAGCAGTCCGACGGGACTAGCGGCGAATGAGCAGTTCTTC	TRBV12-3/TRBV12-4	TRBJ2-1	TRBD2	few
CASSLPGRYEQYF	TGTGCCAGCAGCTTACCTGGCCGGTACGAGCAGTACTTC	TRBV7-9	TRBJ2-7	NA	NA
CASSLEEVTYNEQFF	TGTGCCAGCAGCTTGGAGGAGGTCACCTACAATGAGCAGTTCTTC	TRBV5-5	TRBJ2-1	NA	once
CSARELAGTSGRSYELYF	TGCAGTGCTAGAGAGTTAGCGGGGACTAGCGGGAGGTCCTACGAGCTGTACTTC	TRBV20-1	TRBJ2-7	TRBD2	NA
CASSSHRGVGAEAFF	TGTGCCAGCAGTTCTCACAGGGGAGTTGGTGCTGAAGCTTTCTTT	TRBV12-3/TRBV12-4	TRBJ1-1	TRBD1	many
CASSQGATNYEQYF	TGCGCCAGCAGCCAAGGAGCCACTAACTACGAGCAGTACTTC	TRBV4-1	TRBJ2-7	NA	few
CASSLTGGLVDEQFF	TGTGCCAGCAGTCTCACCGGGGGCCTTGTGGATGAGCAGTTCTTC	TRBV2	TRBJ2-1	NA	few
CASSQEVIGLSPLHF	TGTGCCAGCAGCCAAGAAGTCATCGGGTTGTCACCCCTCCACTTT	TRBV3-1	TRBJ1-6	NA	few
CSAPTSVPYNEQFF	TGCAGTGCGCCCACCTCGGTTCCCTACAATGAGCAGTTCTTC	TRBV20-1	TRBJ2-1	NA	once
CSVDSGQTWELFF	TGCAGCGTTGATTCAGGTCAAACCTGGGAGCTGTTTTTT	TRBV29-1	TRBJ2-2	NA	few
CATEGRGLDTQYF	TGTGCCACCGAGGGGCGGGGGTTAGATACGCAGTATTTT	TRBV28	TRBJ2-3	TRBD2	many
CASSVGGTGGTEQFF	TGTGCCAGCAGCGTAGGTGGGACAGGGGGCACTGAGCAGTTCTTC	TRBV9	TRBJ2-1	TRBD1	NA
CASSDWGSVDEQYF	TGTGCCAGCAGTGATTGGGGGAGCGTGGACGAGCAGTACTTC	TRBV2	TRBJ2-7	NA	few